This TCR beta chain emerged from a study of HIV-infected patients and healthy controls. This CDR3 has 13 residues. The germline CDR1 and CDR2 sequences are ENHRY and SYGVKD. Trimming pared 7 bases from V and 0 bases from J, leaving 10 bases between. The repertoire came from unfractionated whole blood and reflected all unsorted peripheral T cells. Whole-study findings and limits: Untreated HIV+ repertoires had roughly threefold fewer distinct CDR3s and lower Shannon diversity than healthy controls.

By proportion, this clonotype is medium-sized. As yet, its antigen is unknown. Reverse transcription used 450 to 650 ng RNA and constant-region primers for alpha and beta. Separate chain-specific third strand synthesis with multiplexing indices produced the alpha and beta libraries. TCRdb reprocessed the 5' RACE reads via MiXCR and lists one record per CDR3 protein. Among about 4,200 distinct CDR3 sequences listed, roughly 15% were seen once. The material sequenced was blood, taken before antiretroviral therapy. The sequence was collected from an adult with HIV infection. The chain uses TRBV10-3 and TRBJ2-7, with D possibly TRBD2 on 5 matching bases. The CDR3 coding sequence is TGTGCCATCATGGACTCGACCTCCTACGAGCAGTACTTC. It specifies CAIMDSTSYEQYF.